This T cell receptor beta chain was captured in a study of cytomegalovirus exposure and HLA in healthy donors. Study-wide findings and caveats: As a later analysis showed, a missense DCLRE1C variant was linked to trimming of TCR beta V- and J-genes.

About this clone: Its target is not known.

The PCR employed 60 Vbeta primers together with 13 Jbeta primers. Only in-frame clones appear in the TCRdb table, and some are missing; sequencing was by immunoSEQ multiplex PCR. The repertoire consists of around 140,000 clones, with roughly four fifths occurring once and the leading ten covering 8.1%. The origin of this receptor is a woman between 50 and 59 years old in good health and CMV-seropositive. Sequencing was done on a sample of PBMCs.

CDR3 sequence: CASSQTLIGYTEAFF. The CDR3 DNA reads TGTGCCAGCAGCCAAACCTTGATCGGTTACACTGAAGCTTTCTTT. The chain combines TRBV14 with TRBJ1-1; no reliable D call. The CDR3 has 15 amino acids. Germline V CDR1 and CDR2: SGHDN, FVKESK. V was trimmed by 2 bases and J by 3 bases, leaving 13 bases between them.